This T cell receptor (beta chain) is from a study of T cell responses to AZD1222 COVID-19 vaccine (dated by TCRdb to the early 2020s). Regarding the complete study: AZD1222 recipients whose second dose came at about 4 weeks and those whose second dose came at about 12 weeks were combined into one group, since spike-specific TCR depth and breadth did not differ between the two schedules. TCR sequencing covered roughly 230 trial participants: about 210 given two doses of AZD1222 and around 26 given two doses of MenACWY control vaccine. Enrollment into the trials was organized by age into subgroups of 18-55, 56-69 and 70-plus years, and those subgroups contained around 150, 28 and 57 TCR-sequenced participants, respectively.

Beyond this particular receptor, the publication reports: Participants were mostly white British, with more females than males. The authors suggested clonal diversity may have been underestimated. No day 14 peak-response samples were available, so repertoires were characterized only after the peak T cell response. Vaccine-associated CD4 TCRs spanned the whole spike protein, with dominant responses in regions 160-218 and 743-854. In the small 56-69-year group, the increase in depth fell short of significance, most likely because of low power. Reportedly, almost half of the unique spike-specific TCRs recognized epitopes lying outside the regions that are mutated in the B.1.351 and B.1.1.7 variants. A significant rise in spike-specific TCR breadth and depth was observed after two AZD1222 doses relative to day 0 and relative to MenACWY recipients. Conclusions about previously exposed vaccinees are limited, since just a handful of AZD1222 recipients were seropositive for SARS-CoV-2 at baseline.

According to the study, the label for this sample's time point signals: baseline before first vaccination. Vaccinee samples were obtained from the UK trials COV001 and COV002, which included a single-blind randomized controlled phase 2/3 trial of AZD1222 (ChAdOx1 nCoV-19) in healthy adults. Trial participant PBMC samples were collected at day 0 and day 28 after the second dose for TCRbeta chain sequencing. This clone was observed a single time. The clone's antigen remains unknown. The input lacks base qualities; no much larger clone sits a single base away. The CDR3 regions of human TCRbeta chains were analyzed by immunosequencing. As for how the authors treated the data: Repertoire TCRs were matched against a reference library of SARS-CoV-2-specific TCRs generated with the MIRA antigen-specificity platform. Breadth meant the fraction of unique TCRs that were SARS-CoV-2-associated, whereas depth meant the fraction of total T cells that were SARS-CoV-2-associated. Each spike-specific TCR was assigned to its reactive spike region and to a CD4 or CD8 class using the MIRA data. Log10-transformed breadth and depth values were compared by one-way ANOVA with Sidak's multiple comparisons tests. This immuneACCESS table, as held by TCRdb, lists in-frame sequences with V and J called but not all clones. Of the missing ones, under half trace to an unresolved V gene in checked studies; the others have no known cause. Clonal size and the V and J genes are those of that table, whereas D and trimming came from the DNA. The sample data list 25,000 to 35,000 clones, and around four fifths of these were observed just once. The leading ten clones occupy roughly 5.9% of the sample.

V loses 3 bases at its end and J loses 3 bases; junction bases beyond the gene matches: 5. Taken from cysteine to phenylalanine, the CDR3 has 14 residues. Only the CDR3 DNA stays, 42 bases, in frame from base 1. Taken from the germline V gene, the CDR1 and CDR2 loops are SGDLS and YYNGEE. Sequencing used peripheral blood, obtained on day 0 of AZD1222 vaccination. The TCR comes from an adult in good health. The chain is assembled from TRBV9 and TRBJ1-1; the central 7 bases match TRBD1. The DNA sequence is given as TGTGCCAGCAGCGCCCGGGACAGCGACACTGAAGCTTTCTTT. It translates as CASSARDSDTEAFF.